This TCR beta chain was captured in a study of graft-versus-host responses after intestinal transplantation. The CDR3 extends over 15 amino acids. V lost 5 bases, J lost 2 bases, and 5 bases stayed unmatched. Germline V CDR1 and CDR2: SGHVS, FNYEAQ. Assay: immunoSEQ multiplex PCR; the TCRdb copy retains only in-frame clones and omits some. The sample has tens of thousands of clones, around 90% seen once. The chain carries TRBV7-6 and TRBJ2-7, with 11 bases that match TRBD2. This receptor was taken from a human patient who received an intestinal transplant, so some T cells may come from the graft donor. This specimen was PBMCs, taken 26 days after transplant. The CDR3: CASSPTSGGPYEQYF. CDR3 sequence (DNA): TGTGCCAGCAGCCCTACTAGCGGGGGACCCTACGAGCAGTACTTC. Full variable domain (rest looked up from reference TRBV7-6 and TRBJ2-7): GAGVSQSPRYKVTKRGQDVALRCDPISGHVSLYWYRQALGQGPEFLTYFNYEAQQDKSGLPNDRFSAERPEGSISTLTIQRTEQRDSAMYRCASSPTSGGPYEQYFGPGTRLTVT.